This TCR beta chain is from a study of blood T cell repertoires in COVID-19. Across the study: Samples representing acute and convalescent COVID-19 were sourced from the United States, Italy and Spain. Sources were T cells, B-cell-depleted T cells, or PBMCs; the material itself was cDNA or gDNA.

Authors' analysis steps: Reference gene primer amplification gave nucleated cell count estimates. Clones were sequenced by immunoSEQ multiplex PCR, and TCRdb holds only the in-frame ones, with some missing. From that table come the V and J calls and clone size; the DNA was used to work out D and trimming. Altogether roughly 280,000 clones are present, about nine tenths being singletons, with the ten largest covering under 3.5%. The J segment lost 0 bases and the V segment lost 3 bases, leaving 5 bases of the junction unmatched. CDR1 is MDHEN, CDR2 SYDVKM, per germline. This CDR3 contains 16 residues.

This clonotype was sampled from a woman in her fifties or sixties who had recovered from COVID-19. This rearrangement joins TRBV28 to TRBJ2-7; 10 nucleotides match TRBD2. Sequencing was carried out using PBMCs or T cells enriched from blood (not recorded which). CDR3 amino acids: CASSFHLAGVSYEQYF. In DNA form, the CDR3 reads TGTGCCAGCAGTTTTCATCTAGCGGGAGTCTCCTACGAGCAGTACTTC.